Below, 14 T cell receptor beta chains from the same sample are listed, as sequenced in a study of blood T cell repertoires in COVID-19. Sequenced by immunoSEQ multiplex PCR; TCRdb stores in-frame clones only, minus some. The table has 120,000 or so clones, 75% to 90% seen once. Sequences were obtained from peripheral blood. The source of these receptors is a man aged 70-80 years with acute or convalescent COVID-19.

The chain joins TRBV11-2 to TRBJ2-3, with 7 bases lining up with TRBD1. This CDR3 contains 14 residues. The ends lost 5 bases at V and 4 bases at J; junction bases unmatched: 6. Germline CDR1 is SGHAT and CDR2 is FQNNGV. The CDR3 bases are TGTGCCAGCAGCCTCGACAGGGTAGCAGATACGCAGTATTTT. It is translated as CASSLDRVADTQYF.

CDR3 sequence reads: CASSLVLRGERSPLHF. The CDR3 nucleotides read TGTGCCAGCAGCTTAGTGTTACGGGGGGAGCGTTCACCCCTCCACTTT. This rearrangement joins TRBV7-2 to TRBJ1-6; weak D call: TRBD1 (5 bases). Trimming cost V 1 base and J 9 bases, with 16 bases left between them. The CDR3 sequence is 16 residues long. CDR1 is SGHTA and CDR2 is FQGNSA in the germline V gene.

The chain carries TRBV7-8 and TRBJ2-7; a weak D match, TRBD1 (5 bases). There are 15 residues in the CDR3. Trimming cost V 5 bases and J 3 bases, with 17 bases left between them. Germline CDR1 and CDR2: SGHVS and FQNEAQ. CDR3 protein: CASSLRQILNYEQYF. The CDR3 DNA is TGTGCCAGCAGCCTCCGACAGATTCTTAACTACGAGCAGTACTTC. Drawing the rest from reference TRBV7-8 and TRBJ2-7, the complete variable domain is GAGVSQSPRYKVAKRGQDVALRCDPISGHVSLFWYQQALGQGPEFLTYFQNEAQLDKSGLPSDRFFAERPEGSVSTLKIQRTQQEDSAVYLCASSLRQILNYEQYFGPGTRLTVT.

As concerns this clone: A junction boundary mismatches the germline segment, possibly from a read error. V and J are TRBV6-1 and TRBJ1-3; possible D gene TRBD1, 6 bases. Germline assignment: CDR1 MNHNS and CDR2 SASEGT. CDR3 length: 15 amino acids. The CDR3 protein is CASTEGQFSGNTIYF. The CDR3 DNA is TGTGCCAGCACTGAAGGACAGTTCTCTGGAAACACCATATATTTT.

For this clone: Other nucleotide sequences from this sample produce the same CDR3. DNA of the CDR3: TGTGCCAGCAGCTTAGAAGGGGGAAGTCAGCCCCAGCATTTT. As protein: CASSLEGGSQPQHF. The chain is built from TRBV7-9 and TRBJ1-5; tentative D call: TRBD1 (6 bases). Trimming pared 1 base from V and 6 bases from J, leaving 10 bases between. Germline loops: CDR1 SEHNR, CDR2 FQNEAQ (reference sequence). The CDR3 extends over 14 amino acids.

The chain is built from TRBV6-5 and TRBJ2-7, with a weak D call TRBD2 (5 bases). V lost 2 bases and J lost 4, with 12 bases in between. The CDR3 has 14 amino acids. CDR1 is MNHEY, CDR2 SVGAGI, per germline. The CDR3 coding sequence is TGTGCCAGCAGTTACGCCCCGGGATCTTACGAGCAGTACTTC. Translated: CASSYAPGSYEQYF.

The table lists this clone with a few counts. This CDR3 reads CASSFGPWGREQYF. The CDR3 nucleotides are TGTGCCAGCAGTTTCGGACCTTGGGGGAGGGAGCAGTACTTC. The V gene is TRBV27, the J gene TRBJ2-7; weak D call: TRBD2 (6 bases). Trimming took off 3 bases at V and 7 bases at J, with 16 bases between the two ends. This CDR3 has 14 amino acids. Germline V gene data show CDR1 as MNHEY and CDR2 as SMNVEV (reference sequence).

CDR3 nucleotides: TGTGCCAGCAGGACTGACAGGGTTGAGACCCAGTACTTC. Amino acids: CASRTDRVETQYF. This chain uses TRBV2 with TRBJ2-5, with 7 bases that match TRBD1. This CDR3 is 13 amino acids long. Germline CDR1 and CDR2: SNHLY and FYNNEI. V shed 6 bases, J shed 5 bases, and the junction held 6 bases outside the gene matches.

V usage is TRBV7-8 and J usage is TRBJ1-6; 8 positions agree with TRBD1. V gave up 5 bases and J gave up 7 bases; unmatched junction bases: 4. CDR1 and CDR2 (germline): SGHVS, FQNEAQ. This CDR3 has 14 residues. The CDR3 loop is CASSLRGLNSPLHF. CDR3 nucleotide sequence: TGTGCCAGCAGCCTCAGGGGGCTGAATTCACCCCTCCACTTT. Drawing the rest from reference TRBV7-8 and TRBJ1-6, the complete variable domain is GAGVSQSPRYKVAKRGQDVALRCDPISGHVSLFWYQQALGQGPEFLTYFQNEAQLDKSGLPSDRFFAERPEGSVSTLKIQRTQQEDSAVYLCASSLRGLNSPLHFGNGTRLTVT.

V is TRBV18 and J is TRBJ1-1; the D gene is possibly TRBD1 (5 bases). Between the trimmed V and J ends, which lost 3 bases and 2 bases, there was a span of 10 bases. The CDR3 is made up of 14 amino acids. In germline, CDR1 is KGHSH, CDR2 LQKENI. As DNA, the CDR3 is TGTGCCAGCTCACCGTCAAGGGGCAACACTGAAGCTTTCTTT. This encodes CASSPSRGNTEAFF. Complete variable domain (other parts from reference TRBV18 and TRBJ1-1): NAGVMQNPRHLVRRRGQEARLRCSPMKGHSHVYWYRQLPEEGLKFMVYLQKENIIDESGMPKERFSAEFPKEGPSILRIQQVVRGDSAAYFCASSPSRGNTEAFFGQGTRLTVV.

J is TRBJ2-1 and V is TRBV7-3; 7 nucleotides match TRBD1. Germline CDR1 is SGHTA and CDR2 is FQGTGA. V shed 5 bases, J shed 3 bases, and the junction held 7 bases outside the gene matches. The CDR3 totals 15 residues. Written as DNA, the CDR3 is TGTGCCAGCAGCCCTACAGGGGCATACTACAATGAGCAGTTCTTC. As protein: CASSPTGAYYNEQFF.

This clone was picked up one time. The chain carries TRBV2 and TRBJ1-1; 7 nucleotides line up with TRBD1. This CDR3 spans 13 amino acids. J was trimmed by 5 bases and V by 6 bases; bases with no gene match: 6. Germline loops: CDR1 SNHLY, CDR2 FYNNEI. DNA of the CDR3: TGTGCCAGCAGAGATAGGGGGCGGACTGAAGCTTTCTTT. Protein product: CASRDRGRTEAFF.

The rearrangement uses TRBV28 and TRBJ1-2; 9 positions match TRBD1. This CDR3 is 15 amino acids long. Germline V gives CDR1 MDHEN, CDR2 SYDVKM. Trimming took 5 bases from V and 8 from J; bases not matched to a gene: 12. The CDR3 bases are TGTGCCAGCAGTCGAGGGACAGGGAGTCGGGTCGGCTACACCTTC. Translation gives CASSRGTGSRVGYTF.

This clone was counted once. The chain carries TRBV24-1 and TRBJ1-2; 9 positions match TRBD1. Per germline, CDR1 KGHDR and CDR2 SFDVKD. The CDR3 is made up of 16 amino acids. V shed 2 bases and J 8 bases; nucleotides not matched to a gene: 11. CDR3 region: CATSDSTGGITEGYTF. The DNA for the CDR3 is TGTGCCACCAGTGATTCGACAGGGGGTATAACGGAGGGCTACACCTTC.